This T cell receptor (beta chain) was sequenced during a study of T cells after yellow fever vaccination. Findings of the study overall: Contaminants from the bulk population, in the form of abundant clonotypes, could be found in FACS-sorted repertoires. Booster samples showed a return of most primary-vaccination clones (roughly 96% CD4, around 88% CD8).

There are many counts of this clonotype. Its target is not known. The CDR3 covers 14 residues. Losses at the gene ends were 2 bases for V and 7 bases for J; bases not matched to a gene: 2. Germline V lookup: CDR1 MNHEY, CDR2 SMNVEV (reference sequence). Synthesis of TCR cDNA relied on 5'RACE template switching, which attached a universal primer site and UMIs. TCRdb redid the calling of the 5' RACE reads with MiXCR, one entry per CDR3 protein. The sample includes some 350,000 distinct CDR3 sequences, 3.5% to 4.5% seen only once; the top ten take less than 25%. This receptor was taken from a man aged 18 to 35 who received the YFV17D yellow fever vaccine. This rearrangement joins TRBV27 to TRBJ1-6; 7 bases are a match to TRBD1. Material: PBMCs, obtained 5 days after the yellow fever booster vaccination. The CDR3 DNA follows: TGTGCCAGCAGTTTACAGGGGGACAATTCACCCCTCCACTTT. This sequence encodes CASSLQGDNSPLHF.